Below, 10 T cell receptor beta chains from the same sample are listed, as sequenced in a study of OX40 agonist ivuxolimab in advanced cancers. Assay used: immunoSEQ multiplex PCR; TCRdb lists only in-frame clones, some missing. The data show roughly 48,000 clones, with around 83% seen just once and 7.5% to 10% held by the top ten. The input for sequencing was CD4+ or CD8+ T cells sorted from blood, taken in a trial of the OX40 agonist ivuxolimab. Every receptor here comes from an adult with an advanced solid tumor such as melanoma, head and neck, liver or kidney cancer.

This sequence joins TRBV21-1 and TRBJ2-7; the table gives TRBD1 as D, unverified against the DNA. TRBV21-1 is recorded as a pseudogene. The CDR3 loop spans 19 amino acids. CDR3 sequence: CASSSAPNRDTIPPHEQYF. The CDR3 region has the DNA TGTGCCAGCAGCTCCGCCCCGAACCGGGACACTATACCACCCCACGAGCAGTACTTC.

The chain employs TRBV6-5 and TRBJ1-5, with D perhaps matching TRBD1 (5 bases). This CDR3 region has 14 residues. Germline-derived CDR1 and CDR2 are MNHEY and SVGAGI. V was trimmed by 11 bases and J by 1 base, leaving 15 bases between them. The CDR3 nucleotides read TGTGCCGCGGGGCAGGGCGGGAGCAATCAGCCCCAGCATTTT. This gives the protein CAAGQGGSNQPQHF.

This rearrangement joins TRBV29-1 to TRBJ2-2; a weak D match, TRBD2 (7 bases). Trimming took off 6 bases at V and 3 bases at J, with 14 bases between the two ends. Per germline, CDR1 SQVTM and CDR2 ANQGSEA. CDR3 size: 14 residues. CDR3 residues: CSVRGAVDTGELFF. The CDR3 DNA follows: TGCAGCGTACGGGGGGCCGTGGACACCGGGGAGCTGTTTTTT.

In DNA form, the CDR3 reads TGTGCCAGCAGCGTGGGACAGGGGGCTTCGGACACTGAAGCTTTCTTT. Amino acids: CASSVGQGASDTEAFF. The chain links TRBV9 to TRBJ1-1; 12 bases map to TRBD1. Unmatched junction bases numbered 5, after V lost 2 bases and J lost 3 bases. The CDR3 extends over 16 amino acids. The V gene's germline CDR1 is SGDLS and CDR2 YYNGEE.

The chain uses TRBV5-1 and TRBJ1-1; no reliable D call. The CDR3 has 13 amino acids. CDR1 is SGHRS, CDR2 YFSETQ, per germline. Trimming left V 1 base short and J 5 bases short, with 9 bases between. CDR3 protein: CASSLSWLTEAFF. As DNA, the CDR3 is TGCGCCAGCAGCTTGTCGTGGCTTACTGAAGCTTTCTTT.

In its sample, this clone is medium-sized. The genes are TRBV10-3 and TRBJ1-1; 9 bases are a match to TRBD1. The CDR3 runs to 14 residues. Germline V gives CDR1 ENHRY, CDR2 SYGVKD. The V segment lost 2 bases and the J segment 4 bases; nucleotides outside the gene matches: 2. CDR3 in DNA: TGTGCCATCAGTGAGGACAGGGGGGGCACTGAAGCTTTCTTT. This encodes CAISEDRGGTEAFF.

The chain employs TRBV14 and TRBJ2-7, with D hard to call. CDR1 SGHDN and CDR2 FVKESK come from the germline V gene. The CDR3 has 14 residues. The V end lost 0 bases, the J end lost 1 base, and 7 bases lay between the germline ends. Here the CDR3 DNA reads TGTGCCAGCAGCCAAGATCAGAGTTCCTACGAGCAGTACTTC. Its protein is CASSQDQSSYEQYF.

V and J are TRBV19 and TRBJ1-5, with 7 bases lining up with TRBD1. The CDR3 totals 14 residues. The germline CDR1 and CDR2 sequences are LNHDA and SQIVND (reference sequence). Unmatched junction bases numbered 8, after V lost 3 bases and J lost 9 bases. The CDR3 loop is CASSIQGVLMPQHF. In DNA form, the CDR3 reads TGTGCCAGTAGTATCCAGGGGGTCCTGATGCCCCAGCATTTT.

The rearrangement joins TRBV15 to TRBJ1-4; D ambiguous. CDR1 is LNHNV, CDR2 YYDKDF, per germline (reference sequence). Trimming cost V 3 bases and J 4 bases, with 18 bases left between them. The CDR3 runs 17 residues. The CDR3, as DNA: TGTGCCACCAGCAGGGTGGGAGGACTTCGGGGTAATGAAAAACTGTTTTTT. Translation: CATSRVGGLRGNEKLFF.

V and J are TRBV10-3 and TRBJ2-7; D gene ambiguous. This CDR3 has 14 amino acids. Germline V gene data show CDR1 as ENHRY and CDR2 as SYGVKD. V was shortened by 4 bases and J by 0 bases, with 10 bases between the two germline ends. The CDR3 nucleotides are TGTGCCATCAGTGTCGAGTTAAGCTCCTACGAGCAGTACTTC. Its translation: CAISVELSSYEQYF.